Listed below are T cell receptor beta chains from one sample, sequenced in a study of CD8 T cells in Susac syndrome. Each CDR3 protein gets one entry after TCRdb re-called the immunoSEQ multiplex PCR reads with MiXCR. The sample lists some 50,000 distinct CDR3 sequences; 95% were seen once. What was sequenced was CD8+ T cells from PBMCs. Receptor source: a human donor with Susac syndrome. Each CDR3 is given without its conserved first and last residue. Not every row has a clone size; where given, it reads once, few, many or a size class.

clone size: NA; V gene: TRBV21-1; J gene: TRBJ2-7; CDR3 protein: ASSKRVETELRGQY
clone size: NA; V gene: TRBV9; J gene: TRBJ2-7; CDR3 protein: ASSVGGAPGEQY
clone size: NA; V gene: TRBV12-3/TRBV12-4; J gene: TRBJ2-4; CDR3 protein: ASSSAGMGIQY
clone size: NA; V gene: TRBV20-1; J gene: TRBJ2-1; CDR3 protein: SAPDRARGEQF
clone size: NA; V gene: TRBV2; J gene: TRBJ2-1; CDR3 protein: ASSEYRVNEQF
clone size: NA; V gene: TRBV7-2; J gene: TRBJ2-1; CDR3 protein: ASSPGPTNEQF
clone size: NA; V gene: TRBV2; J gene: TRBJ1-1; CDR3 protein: ARRGQGPEAF
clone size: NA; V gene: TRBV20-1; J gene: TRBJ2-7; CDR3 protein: SAQGGTSSYEQY
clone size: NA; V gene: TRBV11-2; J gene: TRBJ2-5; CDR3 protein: ASSLGSWGETQY
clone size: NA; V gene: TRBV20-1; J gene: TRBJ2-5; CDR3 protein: SASATQETQY
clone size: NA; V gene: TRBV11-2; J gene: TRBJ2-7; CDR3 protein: ASSSEDRGDYEQY
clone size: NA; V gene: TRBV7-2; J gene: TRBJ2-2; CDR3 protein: ASSLGARELF
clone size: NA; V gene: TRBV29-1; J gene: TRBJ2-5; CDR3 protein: SVDTGRLRETQY
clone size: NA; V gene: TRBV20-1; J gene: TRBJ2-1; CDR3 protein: SARVGGAHNEQF
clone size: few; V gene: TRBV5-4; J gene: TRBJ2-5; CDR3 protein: ASSPGDYQETQY
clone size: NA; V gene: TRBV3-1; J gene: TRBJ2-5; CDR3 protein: ASSHRTSGDRAQY
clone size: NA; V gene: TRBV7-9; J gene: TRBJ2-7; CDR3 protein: ASSKDSSYEQY
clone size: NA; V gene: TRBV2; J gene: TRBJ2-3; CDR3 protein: ASRQGAGDTQY
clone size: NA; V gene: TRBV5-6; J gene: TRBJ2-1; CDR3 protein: ASSSVAGGPQEQF
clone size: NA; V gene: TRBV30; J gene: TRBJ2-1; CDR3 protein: AWTPWDYNEQF
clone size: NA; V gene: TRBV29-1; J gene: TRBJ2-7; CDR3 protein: SVAYLQVGDEQY
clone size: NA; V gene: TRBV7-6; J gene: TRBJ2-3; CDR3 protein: ASSLLDRAGSTDTQY
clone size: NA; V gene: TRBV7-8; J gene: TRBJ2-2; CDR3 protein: ASNPRMGIRGTGELF
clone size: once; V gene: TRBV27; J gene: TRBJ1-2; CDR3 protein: ASSLVGGDGYT
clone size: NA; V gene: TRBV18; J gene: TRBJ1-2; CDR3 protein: ASSPPDTTYGYT
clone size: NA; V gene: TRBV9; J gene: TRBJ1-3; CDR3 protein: ASSLGTAGNTIY
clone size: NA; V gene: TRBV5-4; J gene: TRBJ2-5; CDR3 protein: ASSLGSVLEETQY
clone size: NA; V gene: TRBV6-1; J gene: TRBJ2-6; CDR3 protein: ASSEMGLKHSGANVLT
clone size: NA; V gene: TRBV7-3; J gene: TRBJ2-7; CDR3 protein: ASSLRGAGEQY
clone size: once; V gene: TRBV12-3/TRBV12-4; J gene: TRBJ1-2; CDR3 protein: ASSFLRGVIGYT
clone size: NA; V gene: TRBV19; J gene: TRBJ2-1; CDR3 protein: ASKSGSSYNEQF
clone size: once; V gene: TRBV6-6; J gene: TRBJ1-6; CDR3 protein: ASSPLENSPLH
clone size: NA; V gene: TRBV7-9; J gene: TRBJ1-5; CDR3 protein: ASSSDTDPNQPQH
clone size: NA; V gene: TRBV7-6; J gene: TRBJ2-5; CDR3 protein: ASSSVGVGAQY
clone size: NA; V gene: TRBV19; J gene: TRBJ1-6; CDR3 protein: ASLYRDGLNSPLH
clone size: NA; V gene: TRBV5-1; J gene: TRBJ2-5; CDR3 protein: ASSPGLQETQY
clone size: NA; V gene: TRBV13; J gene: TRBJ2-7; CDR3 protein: ASNNRGLREQY
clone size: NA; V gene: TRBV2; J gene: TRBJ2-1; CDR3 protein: ATGVASYNEQF
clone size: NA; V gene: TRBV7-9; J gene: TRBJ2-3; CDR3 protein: ASSLGDTHTDTQY
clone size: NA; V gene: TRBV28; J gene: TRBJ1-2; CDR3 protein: ASSRDGRENGYT
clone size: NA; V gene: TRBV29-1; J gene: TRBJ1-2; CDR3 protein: SVRRMEAFYGYT
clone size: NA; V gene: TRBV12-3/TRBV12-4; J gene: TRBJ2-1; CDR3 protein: ASSLVDRGYNEQF